The rows below give T cell receptor beta chains drawn from one sample of a study of Ad26.COV2.S vaccination and SARS-CoV-2 variants. Assay used: immunoSEQ multiplex PCR; TCRdb lists only in-frame clones, some missing. The repertoire holds roughly 380,000 clones, with 92% as singletons. The specimen was peripheral blood, collected after recovery from COVID-19. The receptors come from a human donor who had recovered from COVID-19. Both conserved end residues are part of each CDR3. D genes are given only for firm matches.

-	TRBV11-2	TRBJ2-3	CASSLRGRGDTQYF
TRBD1	TRBV11-2	TRBJ2-5	CASSFRQGASETQYF
TRBD1	TRBV2	TRBJ1-5	CASSSTGGRQPQHF
-	TRBV9	TRBJ2-3	CASSKRSRGSPDTQYF
TRBD1	TRBV6-6	TRBJ2-7	CASRDRGRQQSYEQYF
-	TRBV11-2	TRBJ1-1	CASSLVGGTNTEAFF
TRBD1	TRBV6-5	TRBJ2-3	CASSLFRQGEGDTQYF
-	TRBV2	TRBJ1-5	CASRRDGGGDQPQHF
TRBD1	TRBV24-1	TRBJ2-3	CATSDFHQMDRNTDTQYF
TRBD1	TRBV11-2	TRBJ2-1	CASSLPPGTGLSYNEQFF
TRBD1	TRBV2	TRBJ1-2	CASRPGGTNYGYTF
TRBD1	TRBV19	TRBJ2-5	CASSIVGGQGIQTQYF
TRBD1	TRBV6-5	TRBJ1-1	CASRTGGGTEAFF
TRBD2	TRBV6-2/TRBV6-3	TRBJ2-5	CASSYGLAGDKETQYF
-	TRBV2	TRBJ1-3	CASSDGAARNTIYF
-	TRBV2	TRBJ2-7	CASRETRAGVEDEQYF
TRBD1	TRBV28	TRBJ1-5	CASSSGTGEHQPQHF
-	TRBV3-1/TRBV3-2	TRBJ1-4	CASSQQGTNEKLFF
-	TRBV12-5	TRBJ1-5	CASSEQGEGQPQHF
-	TRBV19	TRBJ1-5	CASRVEAGPQHF
TRBD1	TRBV27	TRBJ1-1	CASRENRGPNTEAFF
TRBD1	TRBV10-1	TRBJ2-3	CASSATGPATQYF
-	TRBV5-1	TRBJ2-1	CASSLVGSSPYNEQFF
-	TRBV7-9	TRBJ2-5	CASSLMLQETQYF
-	TRBV2	TRBJ1-5	CASSAGVREEPQHF
TRBD1	TRBV6-5	TRBJ2-7	CASRPTGVYEQYF
-	TRBV11-2	TRBJ1-6	CASSLLNSPLHF
-	TRBV9	-	CASSPGDWSSYEQYF
TRBD1	TRBV11-2	TRBJ1-3	CASSSPGGSRNTIYF
-	TRBV3-1/TRBV3-2	TRBJ2-2	CASSQLPAGELFF
-	TRBV2	TRBJ1-1	CASSEEGVKGTEAFF
TRBD2	TRBV14	TRBJ2-3	CASSHTWTSGDATDTQYF
-	TRBV5-6	TRBJ1-2	CASSLGPGPAYGYTF
-	TRBV6-2/TRBV6-3	TRBJ2-3	CASSYSPGWIDTQYF
-	TRBV7-8	TRBJ2-1	CASSLAAGSDNEQFF
-	TRBV6-5	TRBJ1-2	CASRGAGYGYTF
TRBD2	TRBV9	TRBJ2-1	CASSGGGGSGDSNNEQFF
-	TRBV5-6	TRBJ1-4	CASSPIATNEKLFF
-	TRBV7-8	TRBJ2-5	CASSATGRKETQYF
TRBD1	TRBV9	TRBJ1-6	CASSVGVGQGDSPLHF
-	TRBV5-4	TRBJ1-2	CASSSPASRANYGYTF
TRBD2	TRBV19	TRBJ2-5	CASRRLAGDAETQYF
-	TRBV6-5	TRBJ1-6	CASSFSGQNNSPLHF
TRBD1	TRBV2	TRBJ2-5	CASSPSLRGYETQYF
-	TRBV3-1/TRBV3-2	TRBJ1-2	CASSQGGYGYTF
-	TRBV7-9	TRBJ1-4	CASKSREVGKLFF
-	TRBV7-7	TRBJ2-3	CASSPSEVTDTQYF